This T cell receptor beta chain comes out of a study of T-cell memory formation after mild COVID-19. Study-wide findings and caveats: Some responding clones appeared in pre-infection memory, suggesting cross-reactive memory joined. Whereas later expanders leaned CD4+, clones contracting day 15 to 85 showed a balanced CD4/CD8 makeup.

TCRdb independently ran MiXCR on the 5' RACE reads; one entry per CDR3 protein. The table shows fewer than 400,000 distinct CDR3 sequences, with about 15% occurring only once. As for this clonotype: Its antigen is still unknown.

The specimen was PBMCs or a T cell subset sorted from them (not recorded which). The TCR was taken from a man between 18 and 35 years old who had mild COVID-19 (a few samples of this study predate the infection). Cell type and time point are not known.

CDR3 DNA sequence: TGTGCCACCCTCGCCGGGGACGATTACACTGAAGCTTTCTTT. It specifies CATLAGDDYTEAFF. The chain couples TRBV5-6 to TRBJ1-1, with a tentative D call TRBD1 (5 bases). V lost 9 bases to trimming and J lost 3 bases, with 18 bases between them. CDR1 SGHDT and CDR2 YYEEEE come from the germline V gene. The CDR3 is made up of 14 amino acids. The full variable domain, rest sourced from reference TRBV5-6 and TRBJ1-1, is DAGVTQSPTHLIKTRGQQVTLRCSPKSGHDTVSWYQQALGQGPQFIFQYYEEEERQRGNFPDRFSGHQFPNYSSELNVNALLLGDSALYLCATLAGDDYTEAFFGQGTRLTVV.